This TCR beta chain comes out of a study of radiotherapy plus CTLA-4 blockade in lung cancer. Study information: There were objective responses in 18% of patients, and approximately 30% had disease control.

A note on this clone: Its antigen is currently unknown. One end of the junction varies from germline; a read error may be responsible.

Study results and limitations: Response, reportedly, was best predicted by interferon-beta along with early blood T cell clone dynamics. In blood, after radiotherapy plus ipilimumab, tumor-derived TCR clones expanded.

The CDR3 extends over 15 amino acids. Germline loops: CDR1 SGHNT, CDR2 YYREEE (reference sequence). Produced via immunoSEQ multiplex PCR; TCRdb's table is partial and in-frame only. The sample yields about 85,000 clones, about 86% seen once. The study gave focal radiation plus ipilimumab CTLA-4 blockade to patients with chemo-refractory metastatic non-small-cell lung cancer. This clonotype was sampled from a human donor with non-small cell lung cancer who had a partial response to radiotherapy plus ipilimumab. The V gene is TRBV5-4, the J gene TRBJ1-2; D gene uncertain. This specimen was peripheral blood, taken from a patient treated with radiotherapy plus ipilimumab. In DNA, the CDR3 is TGCGCCAGCAGCCAAGATGGTGGGCAGAAGTATGGCTACACCTTC. Translated, it gives CASSQDGGQKYGYTF. The full variable domain, completed using reference TRBV5-4 and TRBJ1-2, is ETGVTQSPTHLIKTRGQQVTLRCSSQSGHNTVSWYQQALGQGPQFIFQYYREEENGRGNFPPRFSGLQFPNYSSELNVNALELDDSALYLCASSQDGGQKYGYTFGSGTRLTVV.